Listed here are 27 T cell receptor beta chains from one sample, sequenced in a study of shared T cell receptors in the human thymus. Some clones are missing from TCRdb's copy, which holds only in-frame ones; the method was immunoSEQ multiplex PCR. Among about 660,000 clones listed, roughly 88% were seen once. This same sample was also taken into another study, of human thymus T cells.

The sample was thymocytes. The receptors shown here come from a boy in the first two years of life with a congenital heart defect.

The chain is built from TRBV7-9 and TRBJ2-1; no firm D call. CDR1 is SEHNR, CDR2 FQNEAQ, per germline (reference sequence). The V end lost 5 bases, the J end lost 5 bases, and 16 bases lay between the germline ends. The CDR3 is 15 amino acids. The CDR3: CASSTARIADNEQFF. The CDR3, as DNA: TGTGCCAGCAGCACCGCACGGATCGCGGACAATGAGCAGTTCTTC. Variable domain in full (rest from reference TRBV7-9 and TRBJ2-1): DTGVSQNPRHKITKRGQNVTFRCDPISEHNRLYWYRQTLGQGPEFLTYFQNEAQLEKSRLLSDRFSAERPKGSFSTLEIQRTEQGDSAMYLCASSTARIADNEQFFGPGTRLTVL.

Here the CDR3 reads CASSSGRVDQPQHF. The CDR3 nucleotides read TGTGCCAGCAGCTCCGGCAGGGTGGATCAGCCCCAGCATTTT. V and J are TRBV5-4 and TRBJ1-5; the D gene is possibly TRBD1 (5 bases). Germline V lookup: CDR1 SGHNT, CDR2 YYREEE (reference sequence). Trimming took 3 bases from V and 5 from J, leaving 12 bases between them. The CDR3 totals 14 residues.

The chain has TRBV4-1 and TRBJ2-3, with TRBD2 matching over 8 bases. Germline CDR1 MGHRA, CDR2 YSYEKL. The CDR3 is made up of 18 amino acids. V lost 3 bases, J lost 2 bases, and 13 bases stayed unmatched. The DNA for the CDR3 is TGCGCCAGCAGCCATCTCCCGCCGGGACTAGAGAACACAGATACGCAGTATTTT. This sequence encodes CASSHLPPGLENTDTQYF.

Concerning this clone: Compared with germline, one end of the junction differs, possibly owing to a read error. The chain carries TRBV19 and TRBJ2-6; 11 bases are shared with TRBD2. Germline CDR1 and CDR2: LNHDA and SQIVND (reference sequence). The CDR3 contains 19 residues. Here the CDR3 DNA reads TGTGCCAGTAGTGTAGAGCCGGGACTAGCGGACTCTGGGGCCAACGTCCTGACTTTC. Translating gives CASSVEPGLADSGANVLTF.

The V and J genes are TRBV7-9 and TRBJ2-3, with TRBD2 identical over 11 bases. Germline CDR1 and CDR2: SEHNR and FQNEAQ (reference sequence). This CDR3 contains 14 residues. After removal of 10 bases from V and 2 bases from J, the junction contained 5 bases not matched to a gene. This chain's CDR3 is CATGLAGFTDTQYF. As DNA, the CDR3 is TGTGCCACCGGACTAGCGGGTTTCACAGATACGCAGTATTTT.

The CDR3 loop is CASSSAIGYTF. CDR3 nucleotides: TGTGCCAGCAGCAGTGCGATTGGCTACACCTTC. The V gene is TRBV11-3, the J gene TRBJ1-2; no definite D call. CDR1 SGHNT and CDR2 YENEEA come from the germline V gene. This CDR3 spans 11 amino acids. Between the trimmed V and J ends, which lost 5 bases and 7 bases, there was a span of 8 bases. Full variable domain (missing parts from reference TRBV11-3 and TRBJ1-2): EAGVVQSPRYKIIEKKQPVAFWCNPISGHNTLYWYLQNLGQGPELLIRYENEEAVDDSQLPKDRFSAERLKGVDSTLKIQPAELGDSAVYLCASSSAIGYTFGSGTRLTVV.

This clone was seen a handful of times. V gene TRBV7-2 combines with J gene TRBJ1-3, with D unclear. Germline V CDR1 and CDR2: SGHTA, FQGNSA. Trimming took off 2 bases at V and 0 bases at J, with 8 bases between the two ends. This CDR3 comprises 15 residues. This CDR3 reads CASSLRTLSGNTIYF. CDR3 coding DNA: TGTGCCAGCAGCTTACGGACTCTCTCTGGAAACACCATATATTTT.

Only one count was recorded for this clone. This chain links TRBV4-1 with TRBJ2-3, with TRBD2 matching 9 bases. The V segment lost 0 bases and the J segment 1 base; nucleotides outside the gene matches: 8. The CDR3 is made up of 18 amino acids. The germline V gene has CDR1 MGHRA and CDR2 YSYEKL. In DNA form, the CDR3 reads TGCGCCAGCAGCCAAGAGGGGCGGGAGGGGGCGGGCACAGATACGCAGTATTTT. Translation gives CASSQEGREGAGTDTQYF.

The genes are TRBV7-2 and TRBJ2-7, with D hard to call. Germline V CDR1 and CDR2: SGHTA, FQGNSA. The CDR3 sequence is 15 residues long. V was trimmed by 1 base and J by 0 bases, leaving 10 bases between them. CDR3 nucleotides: TGTGCCAGCAGCTTAGGAGCGAAACCCTCCTACGAGCAGTACTTC. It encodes CASSLGAKPSYEQYF.

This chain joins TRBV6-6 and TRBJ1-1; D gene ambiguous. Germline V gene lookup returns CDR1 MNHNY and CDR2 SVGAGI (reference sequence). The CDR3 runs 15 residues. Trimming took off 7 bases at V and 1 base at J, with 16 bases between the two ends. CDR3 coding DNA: TGTGCCAGCACCCCCGGAAACAGACCGAACACTGAAGCTTTCTTT. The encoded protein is CASTPGNRPNTEAFF.

The CDR3 coding sequence is TGTGCCAGCAGCGTAGCCCACCCACGGGATGAGCAGTTCTTC. It is translated as CASSVAHPRDEQFF. This chain connects TRBV9 to TRBJ2-1; no clear D. V gave up 0 bases and J gave up 8 bases, with 12 bases separating them. Germline V lookup: CDR1 SGDLS, CDR2 YYNGEE. CDR3 length: 14 amino acids. Combining the CDR3 with reference TRBV9 and TRBJ2-1 gives the whole variable domain DSGVTQTPKHLITATGQRVTLRCSPRSGDLSVYWYQQSLDQGLQFLIQYYNGEERAKGNILERFSAQQFPDLHSELNLSSLELGDSALYFCASSVAHPRDEQFFGPGTRLTVL.

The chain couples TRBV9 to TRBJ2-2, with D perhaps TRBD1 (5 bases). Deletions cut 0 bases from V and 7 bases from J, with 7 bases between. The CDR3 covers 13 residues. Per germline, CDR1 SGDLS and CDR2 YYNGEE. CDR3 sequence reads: CASSVEGNGELFF. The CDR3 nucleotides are TGTGCCAGCAGCGTAGAGGGGAACGGGGAGCTGTTTTTT.

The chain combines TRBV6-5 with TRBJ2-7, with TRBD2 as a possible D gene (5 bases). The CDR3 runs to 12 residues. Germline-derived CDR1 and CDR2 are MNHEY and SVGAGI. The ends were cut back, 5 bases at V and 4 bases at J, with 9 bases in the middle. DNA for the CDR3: TGTGCCAGCAGTGGGGAGAAGTACGAGCAGTACTTC. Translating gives CASSGEKYEQYF.

CDR3 in amino acids: CASSIRTSGRRWEQYF. The CDR3, as DNA: TGTGCCAGCAGTATCCGGACTAGCGGGAGAAGGTGGGAGCAGTACTTC. The J gene is TRBJ2-7, the V gene TRBV27; 13 bases line up with TRBD2. CDR1 and CDR2 (germline): MNHEY, SMNVEV (reference sequence). CDR3 length equals 16 residues. J gave up 7 bases and V 5 bases, and 11 bases lay outside the gene matches.

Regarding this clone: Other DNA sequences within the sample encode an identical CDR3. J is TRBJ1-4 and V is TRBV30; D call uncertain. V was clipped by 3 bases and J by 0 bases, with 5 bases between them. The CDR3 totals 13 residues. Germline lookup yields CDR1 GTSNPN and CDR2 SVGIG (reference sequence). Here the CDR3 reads CAWRTATNEKLFF. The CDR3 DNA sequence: TGTGCCTGGAGAACGGCAACTAATGAAAAACTGTTTTTT.

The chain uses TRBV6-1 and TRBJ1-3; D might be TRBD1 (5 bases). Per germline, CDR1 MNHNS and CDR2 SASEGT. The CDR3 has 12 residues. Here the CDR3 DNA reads TGTGCTACAGAGGGAGGGGTGAACACCATATATTTT. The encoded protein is CATEGGVNTIYF.

CDR3 loop: CASSEATSGSAETQYF. The CDR3 DNA reads as TGTGCCAGCAGTGAAGCCACTAGCGGGAGTGCTGAGACCCAGTACTTC. V and J are TRBV6-1 and TRBJ2-5, with 11 bases aligning to TRBD2. V lost 0 bases and J lost 5; bases outside the gene matches: 5. This CDR3 is 16 amino acids long. Germline loops: CDR1 MNHNS, CDR2 SASEGT.

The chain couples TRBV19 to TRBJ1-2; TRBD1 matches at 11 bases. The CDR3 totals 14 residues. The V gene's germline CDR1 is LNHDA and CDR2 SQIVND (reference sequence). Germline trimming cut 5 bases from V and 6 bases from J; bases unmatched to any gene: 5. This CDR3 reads CASSVDRGRHGYTF. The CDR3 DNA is TGTGCCAGTAGTGTGGACAGGGGGCGACATGGCTACACCTTC.

CDR3 in DNA: TGTGCCATCAGTGAAAACAGGGGGCTCCCGGGTATCTCTGGAAACACCATATATTTT. This sequence encodes CAISENRGLPGISGNTIYF. V usage is TRBV10-3 and J usage is TRBJ1-3, with 9 bases identical to TRBD1. The V gene end was trimmed by 3 bases and the J gene end by 0 bases; junction bases not matched to a gene: 12. The CDR3 is made up of 19 amino acids. Germline V CDR1 and CDR2: ENHRY, SYGVKD.

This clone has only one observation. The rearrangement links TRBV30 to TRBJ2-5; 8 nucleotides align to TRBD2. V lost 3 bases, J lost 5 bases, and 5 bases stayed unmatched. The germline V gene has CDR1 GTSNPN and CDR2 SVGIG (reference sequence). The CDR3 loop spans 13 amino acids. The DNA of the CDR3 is TGTGCCTGGAGCGGGAGGGGGACGGAGACCCAGTACTTC. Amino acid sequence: CAWSGRGTETQYF.

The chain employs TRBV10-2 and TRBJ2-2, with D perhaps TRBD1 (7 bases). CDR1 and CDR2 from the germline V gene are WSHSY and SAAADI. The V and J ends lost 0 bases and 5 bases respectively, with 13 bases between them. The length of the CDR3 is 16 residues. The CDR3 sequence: CASSESWQGGTGELFF. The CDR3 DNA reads TGCGCCAGCAGTGAGTCGTGGCAGGGGGGAACCGGGGAGCTGTTTTTT.

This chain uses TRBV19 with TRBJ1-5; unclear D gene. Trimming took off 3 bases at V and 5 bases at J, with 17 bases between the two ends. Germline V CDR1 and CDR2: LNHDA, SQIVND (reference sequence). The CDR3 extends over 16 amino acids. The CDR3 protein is CASSMVGRLNYQPQHF. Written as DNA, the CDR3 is TGTGCCAGTAGTATGGTGGGCAGGTTGAACTATCAGCCCCAGCATTTT.

In DNA form, the CDR3 reads TGTGCCAGCATCGGGCTAGCGGGAGCCAATGAGCAGTTCTTC. It specifies CASIGLAGANEQFF. The chain employs TRBV27 and TRBJ2-1, with 10 nucleotides matching TRBD2. Germline CDR1 MNHEY, CDR2 SMNVEV (reference sequence). Losses at the gene ends were 7 bases for V and 6 bases for J; bases not matched to a gene: 6. CDR3 length equals 14 residues.

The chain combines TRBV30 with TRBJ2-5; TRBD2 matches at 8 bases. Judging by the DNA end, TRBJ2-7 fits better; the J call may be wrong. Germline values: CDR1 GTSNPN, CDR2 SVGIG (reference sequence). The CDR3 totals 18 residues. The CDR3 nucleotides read TGTGCCTGGAGTCCACCCCGGGGGGAAGCGGGAGCCCCCCACGAGCAGTACTTC. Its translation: CAWSPPRGEAGAPHEQYF.

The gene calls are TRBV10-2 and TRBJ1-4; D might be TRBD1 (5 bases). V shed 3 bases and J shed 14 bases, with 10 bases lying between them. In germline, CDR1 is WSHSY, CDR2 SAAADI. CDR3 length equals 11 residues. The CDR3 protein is CASSDRAILFF. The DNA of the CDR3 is TGCGCCAGCAGTGACAGGGCGATCCTGTTTTTT.

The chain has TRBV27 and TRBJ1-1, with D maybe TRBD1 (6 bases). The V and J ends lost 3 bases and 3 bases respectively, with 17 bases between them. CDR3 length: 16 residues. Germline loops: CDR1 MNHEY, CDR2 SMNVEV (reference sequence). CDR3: CASSFRQDKGDTEAFF. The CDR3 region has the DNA TGTGCCAGCAGTTTCCGACAGGATAAGGGTGACACTGAAGCTTTCTTT.

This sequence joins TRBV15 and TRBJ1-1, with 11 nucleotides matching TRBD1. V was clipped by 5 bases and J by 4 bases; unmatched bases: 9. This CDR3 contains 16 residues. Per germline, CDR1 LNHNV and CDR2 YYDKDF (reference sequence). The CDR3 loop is CATSWTGQGAGTEAFF. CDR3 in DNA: TGTGCCACCAGCTGGACCGGACAGGGGGCAGGCACTGAAGCTTTCTTT.